This T cell receptor (beta chain) was identified during a study of T cells after yellow fever vaccination. The ends lost 4 bases at V and 8 bases at J; junction bases unmatched: 9. Germline V lookup: CDR1 DFQATT, CDR2 SNEGSKA (reference sequence). The CDR3 totals 14 residues. From the 5' RACE reads, TCRdb called clonotypes with MiXCR, one entry per CDR3 protein. The sample includes 110,000 to 150,000 distinct CDR3 sequences, about 6.2% seen only once; the top ten take approximately 0.61%. This chain connects TRBV20-1 to TRBJ2-1, with TRBD1 matching 9 bases. The sample consisted of CD4+ T cells sorted from PBMCs, taken 10 days after the yellow fever booster vaccination. The receptor's source is a man under 40 who received the YFV17D yellow fever vaccine. The CDR3 loop is CSATRTGVGDEQFF. CDR3 DNA sequence: TGCAGTGCTACCCGGACAGGGGTAGGGGATGAGCAGTTCTTC.